Listed here are 7 T cell receptor beta chains from one sample, sequenced in a study of blood T cell repertoires in COVID-19. This table comes from immunoSEQ multiplex PCR, and its TCRdb copy is limited to in-frame clones, with some not included. This table holds more than 10,000 clones, nearly 95% found once. Specimen: peripheral blood. The source is a woman aged 70-85 years with active COVID-19.

This clone was seen once. This chain links TRBV7-2 with TRBJ2-5; D unresolved. Per germline, CDR1 SGHTA and CDR2 FQGNSA. The CDR3 runs to 14 residues. V was pared by 3 bases and J by 0 bases, with 8 bases between. In DNA, the CDR3 is TGTGCCAGCAGCTTTTCCAGCGACCAAGAGACCCAGTACTTC. It specifies CASSFSSDQETQYF.

This chain links TRBV18 with TRBJ1-1, with 8 bases that match TRBD1. CDR1 is KGHSH, CDR2 LQKENI, per germline. The CDR3 is made up of 13 amino acids. V dropped 3 bases and J dropped 11; count of bases not matched to a gene: 8. The CDR3 spells CASSPEQGARAFF. The DNA for the CDR3 is TGTGCCAGCTCACCCGAGCAGGGGGCTAGGGCTTTCTTT.

The gene calls are TRBV18 and TRBJ2-5; D ambiguous. The CDR3 runs 18 residues. Germline values: CDR1 KGHSH, CDR2 LQKENI. Trimming shortened V by 1 base and J by 3 bases, and 21 bases separated the two germline ends. The CDR3 sequence is CASSPQLNSPEPKETQYF. As DNA, the CDR3 is TGTGCCAGCTCACCACAATTGAACAGCCCAGAGCCTAAAGAGACCCAGTACTTC.

The CDR3 spells CASWDRVDYEQYF. The CDR3 region has the DNA TGTGCCTCCTGGGACAGGGTGGACTACGAGCAGTACTTC. The chain combines TRBV30 with TRBJ2-7; 9 bases match TRBD1. With V trimmed by 7 bases and J by 3 bases, 7 bases remained unmatched. CDR3 length equals 13 residues. Germline V lookup: CDR1 GTSNPN, CDR2 SVGIG (reference sequence).

V usage is TRBV19 and J usage is TRBJ2-3; 8 bases are shared with TRBD2. This CDR3 is 16 amino acids long. Germline V gene lookup returns CDR1 LNHDA and CDR2 SQIVND (reference sequence). J lost 0 bases, V lost 1 base, and 3 bases had no gene match. CDR3: CASSIVRGRSTDTQYF. In DNA, the CDR3 is TGTGCCAGTAGTATAGTTCGCGGGAGGAGCACAGATACGCAGTATTTT.

The V gene is TRBV14, the J gene TRBJ2-5; D not certain. V gave up 4 bases and J gave up 0 bases, with 3 bases separating them. Germline V lookup: CDR1 SGHDN, CDR2 FVKESK. This CDR3 is 12 amino acids long. CDR3 sequence reads: CASSPYQETQYF. The CDR3, as DNA: TGTGCCAGCAGCCCGTACCAAGAGACCCAGTACTTC.

The rearrangement links TRBV10-2 to TRBJ2-1, with a weak D call TRBD2 (10 bases). V dropped 7 bases and J dropped 6 bases, with 16 bases sitting between them. In germline, CDR1 is WSHSY, CDR2 SAAADI. CDR3 length: 14 amino acids. In DNA, the CDR3 is TGCGCCAGCAAACTAGCGGGACAGGGCAATGAGCAGTTCTTC. Amino acid sequence: CASKLAGQGNEQFF.